The clone carrying this T cell receptor beta chain was recorded a few times. These data originate in a study of blood T cells in healthy people across ages. Study in general: With template switching, about one barcoded beta molecule was captured per two T cells.

Sample-barcoded 5' priming and a J-beta primer mix drove a second PCR of roughly 7 to 11 cycles. TCRdb reprocessed the 5' RACE reads via MiXCR and lists one record per CDR3 protein. The table includes roughly 1.5 million distinct CDR3 sequences, 35% to 45% detected once. The CDR3 totals 18 residues. Germline V gives CDR1 MNHEY, CDR2 SVGEGT. J was trimmed by 0 bases and V by 7 bases; bases with no gene match: 14. The clonotype comes from a woman aged 18 to 35 in good health. The specimen was blood. The chain carries TRBV6-2 or TRBV6-3 and TRBJ1-5; TRBD1 agrees at 8 bases. CDR3 sequence: CASTPKGQGPYSNQPQHF. CDR3 coding DNA: TGTGCCAGCACCCCTAAAGGACAGGGCCCTTATAGCAATCAGCCCCAGCATTTT.